This T cell receptor (beta chain) derives from a study of cytomegalovirus exposure and HLA in healthy donors. Study context: T cells numbering around 200 million yielded around 120 million unique TCR beta sequences in an earlier analysis. Whole-study findings and limits: Versus the 666-donor mean, an Asian-associated ancestry cluster reportedly showed fewer N-insertions in a later analysis. It was shown in a later analysis that HLA-associated TCR beta chains were more clonally expanded than other, equally common chains.

Points on this clone: Its matching antigen is unknown.

Researchers ran the PCR with 60 Vbeta and 13 Jbeta primers. Using immunoSEQ multiplex PCR, the repertoire was profiled, and TCRdb retains in-frame clones only, with some absent. The data contain almost 65,000 clones, about three quarters of them singletons. Participants comprised healthy donors of bone marrow. Germline trimming cut 0 bases from V and 2 bases from J; bases unmatched to any gene: 13. The CDR3 contains 19 residues. Germline V gene sequence: CDR1 KGHSY, CDR2 FQNENV. The sample comprised PBMCs. The receptor's source is a male donor in good health and CMV-seropositive. The chain uses TRBV16 and TRBJ1-5, with 7 nucleotides matching TRBD1. CDR3 DNA: TGTGCCAGCAGCCAATCAAGCGCTTTAGACAGGGCGGGCAATCAGCCCCAGCATTTT. Its translation is CASSQSSALDRAGNQPQHF.